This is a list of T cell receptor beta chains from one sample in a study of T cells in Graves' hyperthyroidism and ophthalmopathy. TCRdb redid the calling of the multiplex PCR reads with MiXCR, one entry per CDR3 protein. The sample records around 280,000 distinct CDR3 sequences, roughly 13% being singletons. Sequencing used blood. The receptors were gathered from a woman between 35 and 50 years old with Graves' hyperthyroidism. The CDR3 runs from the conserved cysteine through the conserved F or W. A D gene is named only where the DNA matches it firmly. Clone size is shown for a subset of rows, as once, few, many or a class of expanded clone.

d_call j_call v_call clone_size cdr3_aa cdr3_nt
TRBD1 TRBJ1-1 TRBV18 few CASSPPGTGGNTEAFF TGTGCCAGCTCACCACCGGGGACAGGGGGGAACACTGAAGCTTTCTTT
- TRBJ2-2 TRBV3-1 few CASSRLGAKNTGELFF TGTGCCAGCAGCCGACTCGGGGCCAAAAACACCGGGGAGCTGTTTTTT
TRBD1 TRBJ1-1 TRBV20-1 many CSARGQFITEAFF TGCAGTGCTAGGGGACAGTTTATCACTGAAGCTTTCTTT
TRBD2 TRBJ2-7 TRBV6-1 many CASRLAGSSYEQYF TGTGCCAGCAGATTAGCGGGTAGCTCCTACGAGCAGTACTTC
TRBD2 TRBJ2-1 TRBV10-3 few CAIRISSSGTSTDEQFF TGTGCCATCAGGATCTCATCGAGCGGGACTAGCACCGATGAGCAGTTCTTC
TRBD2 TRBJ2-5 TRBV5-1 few CASSRSTSGSVKDF TGCGCCAGCAGCCGATCGACTAGCGGCTCCGTAAAGGACTTC
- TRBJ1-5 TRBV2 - CASSDSSYNQPQHF TGTGCCAGCAGTGATAGCAGTTACAATCAGCCCCAGCATTTT
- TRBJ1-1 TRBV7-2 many CASSPLLNTEAFF TGTGCCAGCAGCCCCCTGCTGAACACTGAAGCTTTCTTT
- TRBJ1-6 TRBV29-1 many CSVRSGEGSPLHF TGCAGCGTTAGGTCAGGGGAAGGATCACCCCTCCACTTT
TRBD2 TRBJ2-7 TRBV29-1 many CSVELSSGTPYEQYF TGCAGCGTTGAACTCTCTAGCGGGACTCCCTACGAGCAGTACTTC
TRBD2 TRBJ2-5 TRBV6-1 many CASSRLAGVGETQYF TGTGCCAGCAGTCGTCTAGCGGGAGTGGGAGAGACCCAGTACTTC
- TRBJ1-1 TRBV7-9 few CASSGHLGHPTEAFF TGTGCCAGCAGCGGCCATCTTGGGCACCCCACTGAAGCTTTCTTT
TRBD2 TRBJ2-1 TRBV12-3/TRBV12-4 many CASSLAGGSSYNEQFF TGTGCCAGCAGTCTAGCGGGAGGCAGCTCCTACAATGAGCAGTTCTTC
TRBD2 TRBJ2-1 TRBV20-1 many CSASELAGGVEQFF TGCAGTGCTAGTGAACTAGCGGGGGGTGTGGAGCAGTTCTTC
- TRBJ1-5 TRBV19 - CASTYAGRRAQPQHF TGTGCCAGTACCTACGCGGGGAGGAGAGCTCAGCCCCAGCATTTT
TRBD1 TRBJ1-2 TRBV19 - CASTRTGASLRGYTF TGTGCCAGTACCCGGACAGGGGCTTCCCTAAGGGGCTACACCTTC
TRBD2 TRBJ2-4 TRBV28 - CATEGLAGGPRENIQYF TGTGCCACCGAGGGACTAGCGGGAGGGCCGAGGGAAAACATTCAGTACTTC
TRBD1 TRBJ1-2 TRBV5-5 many CASSLTGAGNYGYTF TGTGCCAGCAGCTTAACAGGGGCGGGTAACTATGGCTACACCTTC
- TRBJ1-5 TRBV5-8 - CASREQGSNQPQHF TGTGCCAGCAGGGAGCAGGGAAGTAATCAGCCCCAGCATTTT
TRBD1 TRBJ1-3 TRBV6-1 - CASRAGQGNTIYF TGTGCCAGCAGGGCGGGACAGGGAAACACCATATATTTT
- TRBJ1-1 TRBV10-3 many CAISRVNTEAFF TGTGCCATCAGCAGGGTGAACACTGAAGCTTTCTTT
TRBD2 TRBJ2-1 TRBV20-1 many CSARLLAASYNEQFF TGCAGTGCTCGCCTACTAGCGGCCTCCTACAATGAGCAGTTCTTC
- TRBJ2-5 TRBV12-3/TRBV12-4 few CASSLPHQETQYF TGTGCCAGCAGTTTACCCCACCAAGAGACCCAGTACTTC
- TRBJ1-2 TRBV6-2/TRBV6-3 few CATAERPRDYGYTF TGTGCCACCGCCGAGAGGCCCAGGGACTATGGCTACACCTTC
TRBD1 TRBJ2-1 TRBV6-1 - CASSDLLGGEQFF TGTGCCAGCAGTGATTTATTAGGGGGCGAGCAGTTCTTC
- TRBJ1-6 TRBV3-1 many CASSQDLSSYNSPLHF TGTGCCAGCAGCCAAGACTTGAGCTCCTATAATTCACCCCTCCACTTT
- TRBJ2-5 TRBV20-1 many CSARDLHLSGTHQETQYF TGCAGTGCTAGAGATCTTCACCTCTCTGGGACCCACCAAGAGACCCAGTACTTC
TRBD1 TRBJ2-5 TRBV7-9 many CASSLNRGVETQYF TGTGCCAGCAGCTTAAACAGGGGTGTTGAGACCCAGTACTTC
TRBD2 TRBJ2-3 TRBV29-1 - CSVVSPGLAGASDTQYF TGCAGCGTTGTCTCCCCCGGACTAGCGGGAGCATCAGATACGCAGTATTTT
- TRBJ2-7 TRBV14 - CASSQVNTDYEQYF TGTGCCAGCAGCCAAGTTAATACGGACTACGAGCAGTACTTC
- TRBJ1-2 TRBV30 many CAWSFTVNYGYTF TGTGCCTGGAGTTTTACAGTTAACTATGGCTACACCTTC
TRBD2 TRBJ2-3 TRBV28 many CASSYQTTSGVVNTQYF TGTGCCAGCAGTTACCAGACGACTAGCGGGGTGGTTAATACGCAGTATTTT
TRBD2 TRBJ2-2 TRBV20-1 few CSARELAGGPNTGELFF TGCAGTGCTAGAGAACTAGCGGGAGGGCCGAACACCGGGGAGCTGTTTTTT
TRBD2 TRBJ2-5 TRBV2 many CASRAGLAGDETQYF TGTGCCAGCAGAGCGGGACTAGCGGGAGATGAGACCCAGTACTTC
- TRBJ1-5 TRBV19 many CASSISSYRQSNQPQHF TGTGCCAGTAGTATTTCATCCTATAGACAGTCCAATCAGCCCCAGCATTTT
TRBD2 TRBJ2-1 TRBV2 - CASRPGLAAESSYNEQFF TGTGCCAGCAGACCGGGACTAGCGGCTGAAAGCTCCTACAATGAGCAGTTCTTC
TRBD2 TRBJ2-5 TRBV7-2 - CASSLAAGGETQYF TGTGCCAGCAGCTTAGCGGCGGGGGGCGAGACCCAGTACTTC